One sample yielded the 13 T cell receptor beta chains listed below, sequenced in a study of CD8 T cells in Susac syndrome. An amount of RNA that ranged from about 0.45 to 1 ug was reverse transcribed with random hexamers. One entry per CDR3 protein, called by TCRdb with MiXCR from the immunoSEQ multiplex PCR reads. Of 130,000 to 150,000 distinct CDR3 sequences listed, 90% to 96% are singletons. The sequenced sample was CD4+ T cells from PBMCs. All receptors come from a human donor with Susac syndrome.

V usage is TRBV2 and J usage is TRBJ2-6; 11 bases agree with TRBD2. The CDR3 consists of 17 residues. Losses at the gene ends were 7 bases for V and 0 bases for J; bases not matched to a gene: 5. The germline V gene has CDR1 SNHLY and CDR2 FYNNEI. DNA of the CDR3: TGTGCCAGCACTCTCGGGACTAGCGGCTCTGGGGCCAACGTCCTGACTTTC. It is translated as CASTLGTSGSGANVLTF.

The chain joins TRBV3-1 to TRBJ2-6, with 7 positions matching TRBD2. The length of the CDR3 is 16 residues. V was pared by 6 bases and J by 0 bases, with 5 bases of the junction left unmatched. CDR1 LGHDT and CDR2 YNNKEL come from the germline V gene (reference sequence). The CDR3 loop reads CASRASGDSGANVLTF. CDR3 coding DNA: TGTGCCAGCAGAGCCAGCGGGGACTCTGGGGCCAACGTCCTGACTTTC.

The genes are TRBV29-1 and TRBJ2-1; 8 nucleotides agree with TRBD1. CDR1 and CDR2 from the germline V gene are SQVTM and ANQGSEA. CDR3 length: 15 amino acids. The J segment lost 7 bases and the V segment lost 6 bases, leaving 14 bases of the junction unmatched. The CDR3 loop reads CSVRHKNRGSNEQFF. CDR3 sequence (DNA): TGCAGCGTAAGGCACAAGAACAGGGGGTCAAATGAGCAGTTCTTC.

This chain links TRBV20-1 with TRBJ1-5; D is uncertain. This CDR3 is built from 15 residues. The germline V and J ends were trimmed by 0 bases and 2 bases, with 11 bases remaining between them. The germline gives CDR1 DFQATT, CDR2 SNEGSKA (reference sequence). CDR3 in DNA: TGCAGTGCTAGAGATACCTTCGGGGGCAATCAGCCCCAGCATTTT. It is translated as CSARDTFGGNQPQHF.

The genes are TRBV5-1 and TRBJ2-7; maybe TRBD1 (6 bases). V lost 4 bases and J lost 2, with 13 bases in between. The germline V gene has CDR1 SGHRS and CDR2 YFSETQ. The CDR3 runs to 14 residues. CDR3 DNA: TGCGCCAGCAGCGCCCGGACAGCCACCTACGAGCAGTACTTC. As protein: CASSARTATYEQYF. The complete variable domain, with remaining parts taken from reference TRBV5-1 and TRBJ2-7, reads KAGVTQTPRYLIKTRGQQVTLSCSPISGHRSVSWYQQTPGQGLQFLFEYFSETQRNKGNFPGRFSGRQFSNSRSEMNVSTLELGDSALYLCASSARTATYEQYFGPGTRLTVT.

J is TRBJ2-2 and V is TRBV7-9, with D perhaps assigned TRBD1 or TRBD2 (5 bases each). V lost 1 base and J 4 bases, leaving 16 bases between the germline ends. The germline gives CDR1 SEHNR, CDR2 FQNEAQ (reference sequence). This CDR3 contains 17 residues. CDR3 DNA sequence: TGTGCCAGCAGCTTAGGATACGGGGCTCTCTCCACCGGGGAGCTGTTTTTT. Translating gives CASSLGYGALSTGELFF.

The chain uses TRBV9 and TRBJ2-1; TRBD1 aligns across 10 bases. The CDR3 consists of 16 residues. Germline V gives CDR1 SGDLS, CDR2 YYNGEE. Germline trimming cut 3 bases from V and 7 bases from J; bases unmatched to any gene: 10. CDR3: CASSAGQGDPVNEQFF. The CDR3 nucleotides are TGTGCCAGCAGCGCCGGACAGGGGGACCCAGTGAATGAGCAGTTCTTC.

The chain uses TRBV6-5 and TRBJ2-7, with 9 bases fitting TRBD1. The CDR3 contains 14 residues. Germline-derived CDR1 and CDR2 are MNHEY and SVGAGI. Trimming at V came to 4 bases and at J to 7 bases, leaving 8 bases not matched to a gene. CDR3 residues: CASSSGQGFVEQYF. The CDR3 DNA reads TGTGCCAGCAGTTCTGGACAGGGGTTTGTGGAGCAGTACTTC.

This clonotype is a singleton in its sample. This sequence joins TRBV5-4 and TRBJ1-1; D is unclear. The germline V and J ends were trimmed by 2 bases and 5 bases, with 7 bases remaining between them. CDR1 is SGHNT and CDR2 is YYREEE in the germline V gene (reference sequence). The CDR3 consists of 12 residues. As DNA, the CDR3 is TGTGCCAGCAGCTTTGACTGGACTGAAGCTTTCTTT. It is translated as CASSFDWTEAFF.

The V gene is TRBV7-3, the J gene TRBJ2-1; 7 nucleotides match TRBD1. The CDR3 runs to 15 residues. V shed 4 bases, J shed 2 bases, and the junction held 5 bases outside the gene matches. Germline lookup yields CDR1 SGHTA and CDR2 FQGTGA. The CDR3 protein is CASSSNRGTYNEQFF. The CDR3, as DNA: TGTGCCAGCAGCTCGAACAGGGGAACCTACAATGAGCAGTTCTTC.

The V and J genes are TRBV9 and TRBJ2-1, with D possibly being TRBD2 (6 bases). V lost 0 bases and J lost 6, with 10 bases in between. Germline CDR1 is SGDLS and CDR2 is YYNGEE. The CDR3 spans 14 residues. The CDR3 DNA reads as TGTGCCAGCAGCGTAGCGGGGGTTTTCAATGAGCAGTTCTTC. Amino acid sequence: CASSVAGVFNEQFF.

CDR3 sequence: CASSYSNRGVQNTEAFF. For the CDR3, the DNA is TGTGCCAGCAGTTACTCGAACAGGGGAGTTCAAAACACTGAAGCTTTCTTT. The chain employs TRBV6-5 and TRBJ1-1, with TRBD1 matching over 7 bases. Germline CDR1 MNHEY, CDR2 SVGAGI. V lost 0 bases and J lost 2; bases outside the gene matches: 9. CDR3 length: 17 amino acids.

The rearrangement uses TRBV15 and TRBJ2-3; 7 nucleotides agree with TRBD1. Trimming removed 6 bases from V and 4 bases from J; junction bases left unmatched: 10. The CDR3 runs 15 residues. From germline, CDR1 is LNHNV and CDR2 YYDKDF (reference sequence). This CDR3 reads CATRLGTAPSDTQYF. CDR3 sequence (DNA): TGTGCCACCAGACTGGGGACAGCTCCCTCAGATACGCAGTATTTT.